This T cell receptor beta chain appears in the sequencing data of a study of type 1 regulatory T cells. At the level of the study: An in vitro protocol generated T-allo10, a Tr1-enriched, alloantigen-specific CD4 T cell product.

CDR1 SGHRS and CDR2 YFSETQ come from the germline V gene. The CDR3 covers 20 residues. V shed 5 bases and J 0 bases; nucleotides not matched to a gene: 14. TCRdb redid the calling of the reads with MiXCR, one entry per CDR3 protein. The table lists 88,000 or so distinct CDR3 sequences, roughly 31% of them singletons. The rearrangement joins TRBV5-1 to TRBJ2-2, with 12 bases identical to TRBD2. The sample taken for sequencing was CD4+ T cells, either the whole sample or a sorted fraction (not recorded which). The sequence derives from a human donor in good health. This CDR3 reads CASSAVTSGRDITNTGELFF. The CDR3 DNA reads TGCGCCAGCAGTGCCGTGACTAGCGGGAGAGATATCACGAACACCGGGGAGCTGTTTTTT.